This T cell receptor beta chain was identified in a study of blood T cell repertoires in COVID-19. Looking at the study overall: Sites across the United States, Italy and Spain contributed samples from acute and convalescent COVID-19. PBMCs, B-cell-depleted T cells, or T cells provided the cDNA or gDNA that made up the material.

In the authors' workflow: The assay estimated nucleated cells by amplifying reference gene primers. Only in-frame clones appear in the TCRdb table, and some are missing; sequencing was by immunoSEQ multiplex PCR. V, J and clone size reflect that table, while D and trimming were determined from the DNA. The sample has tens of thousands of clones, just over 85% seen once; the top ten hold approximately 5%. The CDR3 runs 13 residues. V dropped 6 bases and J dropped 14; count of bases not matched to a gene: 13. Germline values: CDR1 SGHAT, CDR2 FQNNGV. The chain recombines TRBV11-2 with TRBJ1-2; 9 nucleotides line up with TRBD1. The source is a woman older than 75 with acute or convalescent COVID-19. The material sequenced was peripheral blood. The CDR3 DNA follows: TGTGCCAGCAGAACCGCCGGGACAGGGACTTCGACCTTC. Translating gives CASRTAGTGTSTF.